Presented here are 21 T cell receptor beta chains from one specimen sequenced in a study of cytomegalovirus exposure and HLA in healthy donors. 13 Jbeta primers and 60 Vbeta primers were used for the PCR. The table came from immunoSEQ multiplex PCR; TCRdb's copy has only in-frame clones and leaves some out. Of approximately 140,000 clones in the sample, over 60% were seen once. The sequenced sample was PBMCs. The receptors stem from a woman in her sixties or seventies in good health and CMV-seronegative.

V usage is TRBV27 and J usage is TRBJ2-1; 8 bases agree with TRBD1. From germline, CDR1 is MNHEY and CDR2 SMNVEV (reference sequence). V dropped 8 bases and J dropped 2; count of bases not matched to a gene: 11. CDR3 length: 16 residues. CDR3: CASAHDRGKPYNEQFF. The CDR3 coding sequence is TGTGCCAGCGCCCACGACAGGGGAAAACCCTACAATGAGCAGTTCTTC.

The CDR3 is CASSLAKVGQGGTFF. CDR3 coding DNA: TGTGCCAGCAGCTTAGCGAAGGTGGGACAGGGAGGGACTTTCTTT. J is TRBJ1-1 and V is TRBV7-2; 9 bases are shared with TRBD1. J gave up 12 bases and V 0 bases, and 11 bases lay outside the gene matches. Germline lookup yields CDR1 SGHTA and CDR2 FQGNSA. The CDR3 covers 15 residues.

This rearrangement joins TRBV5-1 to TRBJ2-5, with D unresolved. V lost 2 bases to trimming and J lost 1 base, with 9 bases between them. The length of the CDR3 is 14 residues. The germline gives CDR1 SGHRS, CDR2 YFSETQ. The CDR3 loop is CASSFYGSQETQYF. The CDR3, as DNA: TGCGCCAGCAGCTTTTATGGCAGCCAAGAGACCCAGTACTTC.

Concerning this clone: Germline is not matched at one junction end, which may reflect a read error. The CDR3 loop is CASTLGRGGQTDMQYF. The CDR3 nucleotides are TGTGCCAGCACCCTAGGAAGGGGGGGCCAAACAGATATGCAGTATTTT. J is TRBJ2-3 and V is TRBV11-2; D might be TRBD2 (7 bases). This CDR3 comprises 16 residues. Germline V gene data show CDR1 as SGHAT and CDR2 as FQNNGV. Drawing the rest from reference TRBV11-2 and TRBJ2-3, the complete variable domain is EAGVAQSPRYKIIEKRQSVAFWCNPISGHATLYWYQQILGQGPKLLIQFQNNGVVDDSQLPKDRFSAERLKGVDSTLKIQPAKLEDSAVYLCASTLGRGGQTDMQYFGPGTRLTVL.

This clone occurred a few times. The chain is built from TRBV30 and TRBJ1-2; 7 bases match TRBD1. CDR1 GTSNPN and CDR2 SVGIG come from the germline V gene (reference sequence). The trim removed 5 bases at V and 0 bases at J, leaving 9 bases unmatched. CDR3 length equals 15 residues. Here the CDR3 DNA reads TGTGCCTGGGGAAAGAGGGACAGAGCTAACTATGGCTACACCTTC. Protein product: CAWGKRDRANYGYTF.

The chain links TRBV15 to TRBJ2-7; TRBD2 is a possible D gene (5 bases). V lost 1 base and J lost 0, with 10 bases in between. Germline CDR1 is LNHNV and CDR2 is YYDKDF (reference sequence). The CDR3 sequence is 15 residues long. CDR3 residues: CATSRGTADSYEQYF. The DNA for the CDR3 is TGTGCCACCAGCAGAGGAACAGCGGACTCCTACGAGCAGTACTTC.

The rearrangement joins TRBV18 to TRBJ2-7; possibly TRBD1 for D (6 bases). This CDR3 spans 15 amino acids. Germline V gene data show CDR1 as KGHSH and CDR2 as LQKENI. The V end was cut by 4 bases, the J end by 3 bases, with 16 bases between. CDR3 in DNA: TGTGCCAGCTCACAACAGGGACACAATAACTACGAGCAGTACTTC. It translates to CASSQQGHNNYEQYF.

This chain uses TRBV5-1 with TRBJ2-7; maybe TRBD1 (6 bases). This CDR3 is 13 amino acids long. Looked up from germline, CDR1 is SGHRS and CDR2 is YFSETQ. Trimming took 4 bases from V and 3 from J, leaving 11 bases between them. The CDR3 spells CASSRGQNYEQYF. CDR3 DNA: TGCGCCAGCAGCCGCGGACAGAACTACGAGCAGTACTTC. Based on the CDR3 plus reference TRBV5-1 and TRBJ2-7, the full variable domain is KAGVTQTPRYLIKTRGQQVTLSCSPISGHRSVSWYQQTPGQGLQFLFEYFSETQRNKGNFPGRFSGRQFSNSRSEMNVSTLELGDSALYLCASSRGQNYEQYFGPGTRLTVT.

This clone was seen once. This chain connects TRBV7-3 to TRBJ2-5, with 7 bases that match TRBD2. CDR1 and CDR2 (germline): SGHTA, FQGTGA. V shed 3 bases, J shed 2 bases, and the junction held 0 bases outside the gene matches. The CDR3 runs 13 residues. CDR3: CASSLGLQETQYF. DNA of the CDR3: TGTGCCAGCAGCTTGGGACTACAAGAGACCCAGTACTTC.

This rearrangement joins TRBV19 to TRBJ1-2; D gene uncertain. Per germline, CDR1 LNHDA and CDR2 SQIVND (reference sequence). This CDR3 is 13 amino acids long. With 5 bases removed from V and 5 bases from J, the gap between germline ends came to 12 bases. The CDR3 bases are TGTGCCAGTAGTCCAACCCGAGGGTATGGCTACACCTTC. It specifies CASSPTRGYGYTF.

The chain combines TRBV10-3 with TRBJ1-1; D unclear. From germline, CDR1 is ENHRY and CDR2 SYGVKD. V dropped 3 bases and J dropped 0 bases, with 8 bases sitting between them. The CDR3 is made up of 14 amino acids. CDR3 sequence (DNA): TGTGCCATCAGTGATAACAGCATGAACACTGAAGCTTTCTTT. Protein sequence: CAISDNSMNTEAFF.

CDR3 residues: CASSSCPRTGRGEKLFF. Written as DNA, the CDR3 is TGTGCCAGCAGCTCATGCCCCCGGACAGGCAGGGGTGAAAAACTGTTTTTT. The chain has TRBV7-2 and TRBJ1-4; 7 nucleotides align to TRBD1. The CDR3 totals 17 residues. Germline trimming cut 4 bases from V and 7 bases from J; bases unmatched to any gene: 15. Germline CDR1 and CDR2: SGHTA and FQGNSA.

This clone showed up just a few times. The chain links TRBV4-1 to TRBJ1-5; D is unclear. Trimming left V 0 bases short and J 6 bases short, with 12 bases between. The CDR3 runs 15 residues. Per the germline V gene, CDR1 is MGHRA and CDR2 is YSYEKL. For the CDR3, the DNA is TGCGCCAGCAGCCAAGATATACGGGGTATTCAGCCCCAGCATTTT. Translation gives CASSQDIRGIQPQHF.

V is TRBV5-4 and J is TRBJ2-7, with unresolved D. Deletions cut 0 bases from V and 6 bases from J, with 10 bases between. Germline V gene sequence: CDR1 SGHNT, CDR2 YYREEE (reference sequence). This CDR3 contains 13 residues. CDR3 amino acids: CASSLAIGLEQYF. The CDR3 nucleotides read TGTGCCAGCAGCTTGGCGATCGGTCTCGAGCAGTACTTC.

The rearrangement joins TRBV19 to TRBJ2-1, with 8 positions matching TRBD1. J lost 7 bases, V lost 4 bases, and 24 bases had no gene match. Per germline, CDR1 LNHDA and CDR2 SQIVND (reference sequence). This CDR3 contains 20 residues. CDR3 coding DNA: TGTGCCAGTAGTAGGGGGGTAGGTCCGACAGGGGCGATCCCACGGAATGAGCAGTTCTTC. It codes for CASSRGVGPTGAIPRNEQFF.

There are a few counts of this clone. The chain is built from TRBV5-1 and TRBJ2-1; the match to TRBD1 covers 8 bases. V was pared by 0 bases and J by 6 bases, with 8 bases of the junction left unmatched. The CDR3 runs 16 residues. Germline V gene data show CDR1 as SGHRS and CDR2 as YFSETQ. This chain's CDR3 is CASSLEAQTGGNEQFF. In nucleotides, the CDR3 is TGCGCCAGCAGCTTGGAAGCCCAAACAGGGGGCAATGAGCAGTTCTTC.

J is TRBJ2-5 and V is TRBV19, with 8 bases aligning to TRBD1. Germline-derived CDR1 and CDR2 are LNHDA and SQIVND (reference sequence). The junction had 9 bases not matched to a gene; V was cut back by 4 bases and J by 5 bases. There are 15 residues in the CDR3. CDR3 sequence reads: CASSNDRGPWETQYF. The CDR3 DNA reads TGTGCCAGTAGTAACGACAGGGGTCCGTGGGAGACCCAGTACTTC. Based on the CDR3 plus reference TRBV19 and TRBJ2-5, the full variable domain is DGGITQSPKYLFRKEGQNVTLSCEQNLNHDAMYWYRQDPGQGLRLIYYSQIVNDFQKGDIAEGYSVSREKKESFPLTVTSAQKNPTAFYLCASSNDRGPWETQYFGPGTRLLVL.

The chain uses TRBV28 and TRBJ2-3; D might be TRBD2 (6 bases). Per the germline V gene, CDR1 is MDHEN and CDR2 is SYDVKM. The CDR3 is 17 amino acids. Trimming left V 1 base short and J 2 bases short, with 16 bases between. The CDR3 sequence: CASSLLLAPPNTDTQYF. CDR3 nucleotides: TGTGCCAGCAGTTTATTACTAGCCCCACCTAACACAGATACGCAGTATTTT.

This clone was recorded once. The chain combines TRBV7-9 with TRBJ1-6; TRBD1 is a possible D gene (5 bases). This CDR3 comprises 14 residues. The V and J ends lost 7 bases and 7 bases respectively, with 14 bases between them. CDR1 and CDR2 from the germline V gene are SEHNR and FQNEAQ (reference sequence). The CDR3 DNA reads TGTGCCAGCACGTCGGGGGGTAAGAATTCACCCCTCCACTTT. This encodes CASTSGGKNSPLHF.

This clone was observed a handful of times. The chain joins TRBV7-8 to TRBJ2-7; a possible D gene is TRBD2 (6 bases). The CDR3 extends over 12 amino acids. Germline CDR1 is SGHVS and CDR2 is FQNEAQ. Trimming shortened V by 5 bases and J by 3 bases, and 8 bases separated the two germline ends. As DNA, the CDR3 is TGTGCCAGCAGCGGGACTCTCTACGAGCAGTACTTC. Protein: CASSGTLYEQYF.

This clone has a single count. The rearrangement uses TRBV19 and TRBJ2-1; tentatively, D is TRBD1 (6 bases). CDR3 length equals 18 residues. Germline V gene data show CDR1 as LNHDA and CDR2 as SQIVND (reference sequence). In DNA form, the CDR3 reads TGTGCGGGGCCGGGTAGCAGGGGACGAACTAGCTCCTACAATGAGCAGTTCTTC. Translation: CAGPGSRGRTSSYNEQFF.